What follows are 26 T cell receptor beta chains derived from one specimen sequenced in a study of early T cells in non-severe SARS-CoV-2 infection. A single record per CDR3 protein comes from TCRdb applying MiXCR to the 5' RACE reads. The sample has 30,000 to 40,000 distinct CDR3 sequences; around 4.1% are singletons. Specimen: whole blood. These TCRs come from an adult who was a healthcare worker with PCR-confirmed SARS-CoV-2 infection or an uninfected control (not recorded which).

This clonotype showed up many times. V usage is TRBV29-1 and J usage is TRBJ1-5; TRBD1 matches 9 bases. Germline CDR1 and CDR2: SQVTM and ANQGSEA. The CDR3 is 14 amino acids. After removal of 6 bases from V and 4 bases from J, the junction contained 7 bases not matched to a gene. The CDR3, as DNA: TGCAGCGTCGGGGGACAGGGCGCTAATCAGCCCCAGCATTTT. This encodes CSVGGQGANQPQHF.

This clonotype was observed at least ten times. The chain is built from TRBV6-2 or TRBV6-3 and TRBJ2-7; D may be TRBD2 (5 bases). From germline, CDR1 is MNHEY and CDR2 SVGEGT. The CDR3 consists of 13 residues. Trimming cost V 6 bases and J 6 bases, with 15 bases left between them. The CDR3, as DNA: TGTGCCAGCAGGTCGCTTGCCGGGATCGAGCAGTACTTC. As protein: CASRSLAGIEQYF.

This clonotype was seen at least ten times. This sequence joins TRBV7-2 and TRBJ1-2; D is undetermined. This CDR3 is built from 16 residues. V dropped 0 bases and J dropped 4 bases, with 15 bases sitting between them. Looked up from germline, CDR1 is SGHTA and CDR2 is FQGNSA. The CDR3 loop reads CASSLAPRPGLYGYTF. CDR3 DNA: TGTGCCAGCAGCTTAGCGCCCCGGCCCGGGCTCTATGGCTACACCTTC.

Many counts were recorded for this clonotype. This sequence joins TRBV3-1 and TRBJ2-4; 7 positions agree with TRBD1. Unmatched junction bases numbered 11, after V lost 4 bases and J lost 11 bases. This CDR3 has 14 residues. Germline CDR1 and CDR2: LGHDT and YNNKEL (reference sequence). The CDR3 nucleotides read TGTGCCAGCAGCCTCCGACAGGGAGAAGTGGTTCAGTACTTC. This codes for CASSLRQGEVVQYF.

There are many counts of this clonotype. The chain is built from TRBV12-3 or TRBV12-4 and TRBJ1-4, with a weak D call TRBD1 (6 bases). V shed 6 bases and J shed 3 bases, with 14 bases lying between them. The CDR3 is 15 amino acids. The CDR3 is CASSKPGGANEKLFF. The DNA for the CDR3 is TGTGCCAGCAGCAAGCCGGGGGGCGCTAATGAAAAACTGTTTTTT.

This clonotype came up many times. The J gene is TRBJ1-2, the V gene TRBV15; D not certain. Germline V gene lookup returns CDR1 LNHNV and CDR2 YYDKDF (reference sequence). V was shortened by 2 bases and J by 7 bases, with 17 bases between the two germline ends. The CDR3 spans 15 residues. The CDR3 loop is CATSRPGEGKGGYTF. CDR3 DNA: TGTGCCACCAGCAGACCCGGGGAGGGAAAGGGTGGCTACACCTTC.

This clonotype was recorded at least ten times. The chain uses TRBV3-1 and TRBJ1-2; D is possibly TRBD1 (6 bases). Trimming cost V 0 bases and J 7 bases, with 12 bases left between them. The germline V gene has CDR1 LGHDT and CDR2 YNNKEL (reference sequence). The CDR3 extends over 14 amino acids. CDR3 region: CASSQDTGLRGYTF. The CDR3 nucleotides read TGTGCCAGCAGCCAAGATACAGGGCTGCGTGGCTACACCTTC.

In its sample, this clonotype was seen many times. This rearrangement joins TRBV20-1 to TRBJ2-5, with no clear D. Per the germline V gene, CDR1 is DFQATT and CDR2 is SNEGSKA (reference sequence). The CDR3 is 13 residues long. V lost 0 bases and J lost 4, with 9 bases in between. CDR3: CSARDNRVETQYF. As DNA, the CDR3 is TGCAGTGCTAGAGATAATCGGGTAGAGACCCAGTACTTC.

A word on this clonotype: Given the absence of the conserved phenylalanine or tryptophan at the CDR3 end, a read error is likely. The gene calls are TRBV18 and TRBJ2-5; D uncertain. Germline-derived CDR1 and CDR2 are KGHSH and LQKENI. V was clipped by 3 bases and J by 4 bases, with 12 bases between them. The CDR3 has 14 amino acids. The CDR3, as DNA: TGTGCCAGCTCACCGGAAGTCAGAGGAGAGACCCAGTACTCC. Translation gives CASSPEVRGETQYS.

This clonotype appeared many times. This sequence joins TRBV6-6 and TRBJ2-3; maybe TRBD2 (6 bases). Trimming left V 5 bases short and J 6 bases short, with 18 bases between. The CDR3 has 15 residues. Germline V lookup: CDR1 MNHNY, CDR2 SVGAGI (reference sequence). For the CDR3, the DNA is TGTGCCAGCAGTCCCTGGGGCGGTGGAGGGGATACGCAGTATTTT. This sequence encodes CASSPWGGGGDTQYF.

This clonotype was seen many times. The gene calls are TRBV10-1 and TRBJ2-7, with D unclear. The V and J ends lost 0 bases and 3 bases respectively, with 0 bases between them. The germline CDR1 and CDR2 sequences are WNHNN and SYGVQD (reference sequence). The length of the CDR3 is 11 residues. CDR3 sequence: CASSESYEQYF. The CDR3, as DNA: TGCGCCAGCAGTGAGTCCTACGAGCAGTACTTC.

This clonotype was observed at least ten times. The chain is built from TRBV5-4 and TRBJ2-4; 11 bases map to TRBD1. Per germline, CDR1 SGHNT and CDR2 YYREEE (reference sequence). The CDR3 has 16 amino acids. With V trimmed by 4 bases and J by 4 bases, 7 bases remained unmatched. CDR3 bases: TGTGCCAGCAGCGCGGCTGGACAGGGGGCTAAAAACATTCAGTACTTC. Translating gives CASSAAGQGAKNIQYF.

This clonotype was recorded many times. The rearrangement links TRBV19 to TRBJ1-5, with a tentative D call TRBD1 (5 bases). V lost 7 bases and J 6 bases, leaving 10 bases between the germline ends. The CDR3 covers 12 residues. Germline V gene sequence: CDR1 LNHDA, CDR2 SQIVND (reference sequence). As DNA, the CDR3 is TGTGCCAGTACCCCAGGGATTCAGCCCCAGCATTTT. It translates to CASTPGIQPQHF.

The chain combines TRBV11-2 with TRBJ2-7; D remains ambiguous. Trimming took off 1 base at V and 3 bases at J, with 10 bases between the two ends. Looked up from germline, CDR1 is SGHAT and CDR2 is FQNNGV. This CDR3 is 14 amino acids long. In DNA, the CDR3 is TGTGCCAGCAGCTTAGTGGCCGGATACTACGAGCAGTACTTC. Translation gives CASSLVAGYYEQYF. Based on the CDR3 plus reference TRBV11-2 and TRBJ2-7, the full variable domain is EAGVAQSPRYKIIEKRQSVAFWCNPISGHATLYWYQQILGQGPKLLIQFQNNGVVDDSQLPKDRFSAERLKGVDSTLKIQPAKLEDSAVYLCASSLVAGYYEQYFGPGTRLTVT.

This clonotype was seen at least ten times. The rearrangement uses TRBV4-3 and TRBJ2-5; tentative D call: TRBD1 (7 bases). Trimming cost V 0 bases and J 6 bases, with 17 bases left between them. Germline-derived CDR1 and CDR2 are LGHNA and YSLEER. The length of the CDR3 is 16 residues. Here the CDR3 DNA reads TGCGCCAGCAGCCAAGATTCTCGGTCAGGGGGGCAGACCCAGTACTTC. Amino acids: CASSQDSRSGGQTQYF.

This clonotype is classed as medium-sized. CDR3 amino acids: CASSYPDTQYF. The CDR3 nucleotides are TGTGCCAGCAGTTACCCAGATACGCAGTATTTT. The chain combines TRBV6-2 or TRBV6-3 with TRBJ2-3; D is unresolved. The CDR3 is 11 residues long. Looked up from germline, CDR1 is MNHEY and CDR2 is SVGEGT. Trimming took 2 bases from V and 4 from J, leaving 1 base between them.

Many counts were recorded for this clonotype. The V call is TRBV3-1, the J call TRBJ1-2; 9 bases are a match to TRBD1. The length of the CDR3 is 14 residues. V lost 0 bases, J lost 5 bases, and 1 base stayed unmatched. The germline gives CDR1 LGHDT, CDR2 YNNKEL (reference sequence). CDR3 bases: TGTGCCAGCAGCCAAGAGGACAGGGGTTATGGCTACACCTTC. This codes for CASSQEDRGYGYTF.

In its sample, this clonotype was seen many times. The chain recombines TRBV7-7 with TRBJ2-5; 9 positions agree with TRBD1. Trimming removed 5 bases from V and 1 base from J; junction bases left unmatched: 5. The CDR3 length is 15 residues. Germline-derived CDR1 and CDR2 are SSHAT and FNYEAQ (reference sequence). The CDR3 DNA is TGTGCCAGCAGCCGGACAGGGGTCGGCCAAGAGACCCAGTACTTC. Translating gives CASSRTGVGQETQYF.

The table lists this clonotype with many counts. Written as DNA, the CDR3 is TGTGCCAGCAGCTATCCAGGCACAGATACGCAGTATTTT. Translation gives CASSYPGTDTQYF. J is TRBJ2-3 and V is TRBV7-2, with D hard to call. This CDR3 has 13 residues. V shed 4 bases and J shed 1 base, with 6 bases lying between them. The germline CDR1 and CDR2 sequences are SGHTA and FQGNSA.

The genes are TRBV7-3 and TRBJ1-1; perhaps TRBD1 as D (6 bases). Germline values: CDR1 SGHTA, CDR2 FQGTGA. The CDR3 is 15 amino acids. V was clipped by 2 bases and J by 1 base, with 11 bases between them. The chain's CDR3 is CASSLSGQKNTEAFF. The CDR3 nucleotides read TGTGCCAGCAGCTTATCCGGACAGAAGAACACTGAAGCTTTCTTT.

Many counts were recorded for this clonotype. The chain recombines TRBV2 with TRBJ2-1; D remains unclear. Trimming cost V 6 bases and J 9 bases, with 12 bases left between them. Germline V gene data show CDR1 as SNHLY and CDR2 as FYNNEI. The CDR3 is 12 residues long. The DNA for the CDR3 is TGTGCCAGCAGCAGAGAAACTTTTGAGCAGTTCTTC. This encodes CASSRETFEQFF.

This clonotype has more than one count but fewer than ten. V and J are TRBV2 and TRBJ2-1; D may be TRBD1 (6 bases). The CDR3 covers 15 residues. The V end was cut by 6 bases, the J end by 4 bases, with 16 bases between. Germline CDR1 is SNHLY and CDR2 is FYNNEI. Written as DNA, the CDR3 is TGTGCCAGCAGCCGACAGGAGTTATTTTACAATGAGCAGTTCTTC. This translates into CASSRQELFYNEQFF. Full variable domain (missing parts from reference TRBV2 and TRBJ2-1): EPEVTQTPSHQVTQMGQEVILRCVPISNHLYFYWYRQILGQKVEFLVSFYNNEISEKSEIFDDQFSVERPDGSNFTLKIRSTKLEDSAMYFCASSRQELFYNEQFFGPGTRLTVL.

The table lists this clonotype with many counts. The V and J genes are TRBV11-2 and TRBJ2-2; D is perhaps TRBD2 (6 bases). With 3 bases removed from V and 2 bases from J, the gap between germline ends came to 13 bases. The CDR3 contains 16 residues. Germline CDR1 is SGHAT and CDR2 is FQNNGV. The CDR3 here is CASSFGTSFNTGELFF. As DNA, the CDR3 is TGTGCCAGCAGCTTCGGGACTTCTTTTAACACCGGGGAGCTGTTTTTT. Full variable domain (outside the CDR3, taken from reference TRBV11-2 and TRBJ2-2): EAGVAQSPRYKIIEKRQSVAFWCNPISGHATLYWYQQILGQGPKLLIQFQNNGVVDDSQLPKDRFSAERLKGVDSTLKIQPAKLEDSAVYLCASSFGTSFNTGELFFGEGSRLTVL.

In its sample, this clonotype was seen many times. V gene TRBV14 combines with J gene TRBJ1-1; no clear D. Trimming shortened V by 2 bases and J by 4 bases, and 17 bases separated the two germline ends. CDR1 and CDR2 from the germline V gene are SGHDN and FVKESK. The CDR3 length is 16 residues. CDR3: CASSQFSTRSSTEAFF. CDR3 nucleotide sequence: TGTGCCAGCAGCCAATTCTCGACACGGAGTAGCACTGAAGCTTTCTTT.

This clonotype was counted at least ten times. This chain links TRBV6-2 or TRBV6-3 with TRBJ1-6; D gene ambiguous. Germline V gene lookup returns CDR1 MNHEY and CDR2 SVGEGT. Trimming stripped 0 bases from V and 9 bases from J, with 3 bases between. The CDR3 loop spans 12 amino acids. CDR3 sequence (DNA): TGTGCCAGCAGTTACTCGAGTTCACCCCTCCACTTT. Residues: CASSYSSSPLHF.

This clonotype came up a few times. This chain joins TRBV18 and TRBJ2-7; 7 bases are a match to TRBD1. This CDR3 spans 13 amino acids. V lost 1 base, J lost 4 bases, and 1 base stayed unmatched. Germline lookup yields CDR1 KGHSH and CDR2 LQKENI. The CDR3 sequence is CASSPRQGYEQYF. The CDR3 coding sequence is TGTGCCAGCTCACCACGACAGGGATACGAGCAGTACTTC.